The entry below describes one T cell receptor (beta chain). The data stem from a study of cytomegalovirus exposure and HLA in healthy donors. Method: immunoSEQ multiplex PCR; TCRdb's copy keeps in-frame clones and lacks some. The sample contains 150,000 to 200,000 clones, roughly 84% of which appear only once. Separation from the roughly 690-subject first cohort characterized the approximately 120-subject validation cohort, to which the donors belonged. Between the trimmed V and J ends, which lost 7 bases and 4 bases, there was a span of 14 bases. CDR3 length: 13 residues. From germline, CDR1 is SGHAT and CDR2 FQNNGV.

V gene TRBV11-2 combines with J gene TRBJ2-7; a weak D match, TRBD2 (5 bases). This TCR came from a man younger than 40 in good health and CMV-seropositive. The sequencing sample was made of PBMCs. DNA for the CDR3: TGTGCCAGCACCCAGACCACGGGATACGAGCAGTACTTC. Amino acids: CASTQTTGYEQYF. The entire variable domain, with the rest obtained from reference TRBV11-2 and TRBJ2-7, is as follows: EAGVAQSPRYKIIEKRQSVAFWCNPISGHATLYWYQQILGQGPKLLIQFQNNGVVDDSQLPKDRFSAERLKGVDSTLKIQPAKLEDSAVYLCASTQTTGYEQYFGPGTRLTVT.